Below, one TCR beta chain is given with its context. Its antigen is not known. This sample was taken from a study of Tregs in tolerant kidney transplant recipients. Findings and caveats of the study: Antigen-driven expansion was suggested because donor-specific Tregs expanded more than all Tregs in tolerant patients.

CDR1 and CDR2 (germline): MDHEN, SYDVKM. CDR3 length equals 12 residues. V gave up 4 bases and J gave up 5 bases, with 9 bases separating them. Measured with immunoSEQ multiplex PCR; TCRdb has only the in-frame clones, and not every one. The table includes 84,000 or so clones, 93% detected once. Mixed chimerism was transient after nonmyeloablative marrow transplants from related graft donors. Unstimulated Tregs (CD4+CD25+CD127-) and CD4+CD25- non-Tregs were sorted from PBMCs. Sample: CD4+ T cells from blood (PBMCs), taken 12 months after the transplant. V and J are TRBV28 and TRBJ2-7; unclear D gene. This sequence was found in a human patient who received a combined kidney and bone marrow transplant. Some of these T cells may belong to the graft donor. CDR3 protein: CASSSSTHEQYF. The DNA of the CDR3 is TGTGCCAGCAGTTCCAGTACCCACGAGCAGTACTTC.